The clone carrying this T cell receptor beta chain was found a few times. V lost 1 base, J lost 3 bases, and 18 bases lay in between. The length of the CDR3 is 16 residues. Germline V lookup: CDR1 DFQATT, CDR2 SNEGSKA (reference sequence). The record originates from a study of patients and donors after allogeneic stem cell transplantation. TCRdb itself ran the RT-PCR reads through MiXCR, one entry per CDR3 protein. The top ten hold around 6% of the sample, which has about 960,000 distinct CDR3 sequences, roughly 18% seen once. This receptor was obtained from a human donor who was either an allogeneic HSCT recipient or a stem cell or donor lymphocyte infusion donor (not recorded which). It is not recorded whose cells these are; they may come from a transplant donor. This rearrangement joins TRBV20-1 to TRBJ1-2; D is possibly TRBD1 (6 bases). The sample consisted of blood, either unsorted or a sorted T cell fraction (not recorded which). The DNA of the CDR3 is TGCAGTGCTAGAGTTGATAAACCGGACAGCTACTATGGCTACACCTTC. This translates into CSARVDKPDSYYGYTF.